This passage covers 24 T cell receptor beta chains from one sample sequenced in a study of Ad26.COV2.S vaccination and SARS-CoV-2 variants. TCRdb's table, derived via immunoSEQ multiplex PCR, lists solely in-frame clones and lacks some. The repertoire holds fewer than 500,000 clones, with less than 95% as singletons. As to treatment: approximately 18 received Ad26.COV2.S at low or high dose, single or two shots; roughly five received placebo; per-sample allocation not given. Sampling was done on day 63 after the first vaccine or placebo injection. Here the sequenced sample was peripheral blood, taken in a trial of Ad26.COV2.S vaccine versus placebo. These receptors all come from a person between 18 and 65 years old who received the Ad26.COV2.S COVID-19 vaccine or a placebo.

The chain carries TRBV27 and TRBJ2-7; D may correspond to TRBD1 or TRBD2 (5 bases each). V was cut by 5 bases and J by 7 bases, with 18 bases left in between. This CDR3 is built from 14 residues. Germline V gene lookup returns CDR1 MNHEY and CDR2 SMNVEV (reference sequence). CDR3 in DNA: TGTGCCAGCAGTCAAATCGGGACCCATTTGGAGCAGTACTTC. This sequence encodes CASSQIGTHLEQYF.

The table lists this clone with a few counts. CDR3 residues: CASSQARPGGDTEAFF. The DNA for the CDR3 is TGTGCCAGCAGCCAGGCCCGACCTGGAGGTGACACTGAAGCTTTCTTT. V is TRBV3-1 (or the pseudogene TRBV3-2) and J is TRBJ1-1; D is unclear. The CDR3 has 16 amino acids. The germline CDR1 and CDR2 sequences are LGHDT and YNNKEL (reference sequence). Trimming stripped 3 bases from V and 3 bases from J, with 17 bases between.

The chain employs TRBV21-1 and TRBJ2-2; the D call in the table, TRBD2, was not verified against the DNA. TRBV21-1 is a pseudogene. The CDR3 consists of 16 residues. In DNA, the CDR3 is TGTGCCAGCGTCCCCCCGGGAACTAGCTTCACCGGGGAGCTGTTTTTT. It yields the protein CASVPPGTSFTGELFF.

V gene TRBV7-2 combines with J gene TRBJ2-7; TRBD1 is a possible D gene (6 bases). Germline CDR1 is SGHTA and CDR2 is FQGNSA. The CDR3 sequence is 16 residues long. Trimming left V 6 bases short and J 0 bases short, with 18 bases between. DNA for the CDR3: TGTGCCAGCAGACAAGGGGGACAACTAACCTCCTACGAGCAGTACTTC. Residues: CASRQGGQLTSYEQYF.

The chain carries TRBV6-2 or TRBV6-3 and TRBJ1-5; D unclear. CDR3 size: 16 residues. Germline assignment: CDR1 MNHEY and CDR2 SVGEGT. Trimming took off 0 bases at V and 0 bases at J, with 9 bases between the two ends. In DNA form, the CDR3 reads TGTGCCAGCAGTTACTCGACGCCGCGTAGCAATCAGCCCCAGCATTTT. Translated: CASSYSTPRSNQPQHF.

The CDR3 DNA follows: TGTGCCAGCAGTTTATCTGCCGGGCTTAGCTCCTACGAGCAGTACTTC. As protein: CASSLSAGLSSYEQYF. This rearrangement joins TRBV27 to TRBJ2-7; D is undetermined. This CDR3 has 16 residues. Trimming took off 0 bases at V and 0 bases at J, with 12 bases between the two ends. Looked up from germline, CDR1 is MNHEY and CDR2 is SMNVEV (reference sequence).

The CDR3, as DNA: TGTGCCTGCGAAAAGCAGGGATTCTTGCAGTATTTT. This codes for CACEKQGFLQYF. The V gene is TRBV30, the J gene TRBJ2-3, with TRBD1 as a possible D gene (5 bases). The V and J ends lost 6 bases and 11 bases respectively, with 18 bases between them. CDR3 length: 12 residues. Germline V gene lookup returns CDR1 GTSNPN and CDR2 SVGIG (reference sequence).

This chain uses TRBV27 with TRBJ1-6, with D unclear. V gave up 0 bases and J gave up 0 bases, with 12 bases separating them. The CDR3 extends over 18 amino acids. Germline assignment: CDR1 MNHEY and CDR2 SMNVEV (reference sequence). The CDR3 loop is CASSLSDPWSSYNSPLHF. The CDR3 DNA reads TGTGCCAGCAGTTTATCGGACCCCTGGAGCTCCTATAATTCACCCCTCCACTTT.

The chain carries TRBV10-3 and TRBJ1-3; no firm D call. Trimming cost V 5 bases and J 4 bases, with 9 bases left between them. This CDR3 comprises 13 residues. Germline V CDR1 and CDR2: ENHRY, SYGVKD. This chain's CDR3 is CAISSTPGNTIYF. DNA for the CDR3: TGTGCCATCAGTTCAACCCCCGGAAACACCATATATTTT.

The chain has TRBV19 and TRBJ2-3; 11 bases are a match to TRBD2. This CDR3 has 15 amino acids. V gave up 4 bases and J gave up 3 bases; unmatched junction bases: 3. Germline V gene lookup returns CDR1 LNHDA and CDR2 SQIVND (reference sequence). As DNA, the CDR3 is TGTGCCAGTAGTACGATAGCGGGAGGGACAGATACGCAGTATTTT. Protein product: CASSTIAGGTDTQYF.

The rearrangement joins TRBV10-3 to TRBJ1-3; tentative D call: TRBD1 (6 bases). CDR3 length: 16 residues. Germline lookup yields CDR1 ENHRY and CDR2 SYGVKD. Trimming cost V 4 bases and J 4 bases, with 17 bases left between them. The CDR3 loop is CAISGPDSTQGNTIYF. In nucleotides, the CDR3 is TGTGCCATCAGTGGCCCGGACAGCACCCAGGGAAACACCATATATTTT.

CDR3 in amino acids: CAYEGGDTQYF. As DNA, the CDR3 is TGTGCCTACGAAGGCGGGGATACGCAGTATTTT. The chain uses TRBV30 and TRBJ2-3, with TRBD2 as a possible D gene (5 bases). Germline loops: CDR1 GTSNPN, CDR2 SVGIG (reference sequence). The CDR3 has 11 residues. V was pared by 7 bases and J by 6 bases, with 11 bases between.

The V and J genes are TRBV4-2 and TRBJ2-7; D uncertain. Germline CDR1 is LGHNA and CDR2 is YNFKEQ. The V and J ends lost 0 bases and 2 bases respectively, with 8 bases between them. The length of the CDR3 is 14 residues. CDR3 nucleotide sequence: TGTGCCAGCAGCCAAGAGGGCGGAACCTACGAGCAGTACTTC. This gives the protein CASSQEGGTYEQYF.

V and J are TRBV7-8 and TRBJ2-3, with TRBD2 matching 12 bases. CDR1 SGHVS and CDR2 FQNEAQ come from the germline V gene. J was trimmed by 8 bases and V by 4 bases; bases with no gene match: 13. The CDR3 loop spans 17 amino acids. The CDR3 DNA follows: TGTGCCAGCAGCTCAAGGTCCCGGACTAGCGGGAAGGGTACGCAGTATTTT. Its protein product is CASSSRSRTSGKGTQYF.

The chain is built from TRBV3-1 (or the pseudogene TRBV3-2) and TRBJ2-1; 10 positions match TRBD2. Germline values: CDR1 LGHDT, CDR2 YNNKEL (reference sequence). Trimming at V came to 1 base and at J to 5 bases, leaving 14 bases not matched to a gene. CDR3 length equals 19 residues. In nucleotides, the CDR3 is TGTGCCAGCAGCCAAGCGTGGGGTCTAGCGGGAGAAGGGGACAATGAGCAGTTCTTC. This codes for CASSQAWGLAGEGDNEQFF.

The CDR3 DNA is TGTGCATGGAGGGGTGGAATGAACACTGAAGCTTTCTTT. Translated, it gives CAWRGGMNTEAFF. The chain has TRBV28 and TRBJ1-1; D may be TRBD1 (5 bases). The CDR3 runs to 13 residues. CDR1 and CDR2 from the germline V gene are MDHEN and SYDVKM.

This clone was seen once. V is TRBV6-6 and J is TRBJ1-2; D unresolved. The CDR3 is made up of 13 amino acids. The germline V gene encodes CDR1 MNHNY and CDR2 SVGAGI (reference sequence). V was clipped by 2 bases and J by 8 bases, with 12 bases between them. The CDR3 reads CASSYGGSGGYTF. CDR3 DNA sequence: TGTGCCAGCAGTTACGGCGGATCGGGGGGCTACACCTTC.

The V call is TRBV29-1, the J call TRBJ1-2; D unresolved. The germline V gene encodes CDR1 SQVTM and CDR2 ANQGSEA. This CDR3 contains 13 residues. The V end was cut by 2 bases, the J end by 3 bases, with 10 bases between. The CDR3 loop is CSVESPQHYGYTF. The CDR3, as DNA: TGCAGCGTTGAATCCCCTCAGCACTATGGCTACACCTTC.

The V gene is TRBV19, the J gene TRBJ2-7; weak D call: TRBD2 (5 bases). This CDR3 has 14 amino acids. V shed 4 bases and J shed 9 bases, with 19 bases lying between them. Germline V lookup: CDR1 LNHDA, CDR2 SQIVND (reference sequence). CDR3 DNA: TGTGCCAGTAGTAGCCTGCGGGCTCCGTCAGGGCAGTACTTC. Protein: CASSSLRAPSGQYF.

The V and J genes are TRBV13 and TRBJ2-7, with a tentative D call TRBD1 (6 bases). Germline assignment: CDR1 PRHDT and CDR2 FYEKMQ (reference sequence). Trimming removed 5 bases from V and 0 bases from J, with 20 bases in between. The CDR3 totals 17 residues. The CDR3 DNA is TGTGCCAGCAGCGCGGCAGGGGAGAAGCCTGGCTCCTACGAGCAGTACTTC. Encoded protein: CASSAAGEKPGSYEQYF.

This chain links TRBV11-1 with TRBJ2-7, with 11 nucleotides matching TRBD2. CDR3 length equals 16 residues. CDR1 is SGHAT and CDR2 is FQDESV in the germline V gene (reference sequence). Trimming at V came to 7 bases and at J to 3 bases, leaving 11 bases not matched to a gene. The chain's CDR3 is CASTQSPGTSGYEQYF. The DNA for the CDR3 is TGTGCCAGCACCCAAAGTCCCGGGACTAGCGGCTACGAGCAGTACTTC.

V usage is TRBV7-3 and J usage is TRBJ2-3; TRBD2 is a possible D gene (6 bases). Per the germline V gene, CDR1 is SGHTA and CDR2 is FQGTGA. This CDR3 region has 16 residues. The ends were cut back, 5 bases at V and 1 base at J, with 16 bases in the middle. For the CDR3, the DNA is TGTGCCAGCAGCCCCGTCGGGAGTCGAGGCACAGATACGCAGTATTTT. The encoded protein is CASSPVGSRGTDTQYF.

V usage is TRBV5-6 and J usage is TRBJ2-1; TRBD2 matches at 8 bases. The V gene's germline CDR1 is SGHDT and CDR2 YYEEEE. The CDR3 covers 17 residues. With 4 bases clipped from V and 6 bases from J, the junction kept 15 bases outside the gene matches. The CDR3 is CASSPRIAGRRRNEQFF. The CDR3 nucleotides read TGTGCCAGCAGCCCTCGGATAGCGGGACGGCGACGCAATGAGCAGTTCTTC.

V is TRBV20-1 and J is TRBJ2-5, with D possibly TRBD2 on 5 matching bases. The V end lost 3 bases, the J end lost 0 bases, and 8 bases lay between the germline ends. In germline, CDR1 is DFQATT, CDR2 SNEGSKA (reference sequence). The CDR3 totals 13 residues. The chain's CDR3 is CSASWRDQETQYF. DNA of the CDR3: TGCAGTGCTAGTTGGCGGGACCAAGAGACCCAGTACTTC.